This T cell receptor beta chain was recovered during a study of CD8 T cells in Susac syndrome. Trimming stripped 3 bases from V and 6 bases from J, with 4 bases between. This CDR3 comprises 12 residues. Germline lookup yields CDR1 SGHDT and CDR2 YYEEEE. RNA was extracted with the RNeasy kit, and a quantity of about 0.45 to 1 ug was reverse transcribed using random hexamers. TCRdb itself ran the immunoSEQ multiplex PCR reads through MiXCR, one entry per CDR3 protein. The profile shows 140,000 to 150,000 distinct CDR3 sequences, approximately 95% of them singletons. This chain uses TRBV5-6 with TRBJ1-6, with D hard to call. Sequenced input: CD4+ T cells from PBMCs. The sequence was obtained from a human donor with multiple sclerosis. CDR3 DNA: TGTGCCAGCAGCTCGCCTAATTCACCCCTCCACTTT. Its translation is CASSSPNSPLHF.